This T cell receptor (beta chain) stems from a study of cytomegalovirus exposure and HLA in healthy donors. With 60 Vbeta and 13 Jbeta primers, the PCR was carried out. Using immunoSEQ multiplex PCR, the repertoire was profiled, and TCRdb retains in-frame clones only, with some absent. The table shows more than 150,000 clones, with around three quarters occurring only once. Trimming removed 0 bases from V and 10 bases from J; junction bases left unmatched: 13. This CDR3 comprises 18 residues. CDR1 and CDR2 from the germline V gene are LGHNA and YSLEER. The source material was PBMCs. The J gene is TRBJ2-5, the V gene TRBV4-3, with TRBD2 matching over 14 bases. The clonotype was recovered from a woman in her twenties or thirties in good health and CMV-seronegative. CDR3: CASSQDREGLAGGMIQYF. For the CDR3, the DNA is TGCGCCAGCAGCCAAGATCGAGAAGGACTAGCGGGGGGTATGATCCAGTACTTC.